This TCR beta chain was observed in a study of shared clonotypes between healthy human individuals. Per germline, CDR1 SNHLY and CDR2 FYNNEI. The CDR3 is made up of 12 amino acids. Generated by immunoSEQ multiplex PCR, the TCRdb table keeps only in-frame clones and is missing some. The sample gives millions of clones, approximately 92% of which show up once; over 0.12% is in the top ten. About this clone: The junction and the germline gene differ at one end; a read error may be behind it.

This sequence originates from a young man in good health. The sequencing input was naive CD4+ T cells sorted from blood. Subset here: CD45RA+ positively selected. The chain links TRBV2 to TRBJ1-6; weak D call: TRBD1 (5 bases). For the CDR3, the DNA is TGTGCCAGCAGCCAAGTTGGAGGCGGGGGGGGATTT. Its translation: CASSQVGGGGGF.